Presented here are 7 T cell receptor beta chains from one specimen sequenced in a study of blood T cell repertoires in COVID-19. The repertoire was sequenced with immunoSEQ multiplex PCR; TCRdb's copy has only in-frame clones and lacks some. The data show about 270,000 clones, 85% to 90% seen once. Sequenced material: PBMCs or T cells enriched from blood (not recorded which). Source of these receptors: a woman under 30 who had recovered from COVID-19.

This rearrangement joins TRBV7-9 to TRBJ2-7, with TRBD1 as a possible D gene (5 bases). This CDR3 has 13 amino acids. V was shortened by 1 base and J by 3 bases, with 7 bases between the two germline ends. The V gene's germline CDR1 is SEHNR and CDR2 FQNEAQ (reference sequence). This CDR3 is CASSLGQIYEQYF. In nucleotides, the CDR3 is TGTGCCAGCAGCTTAGGACAGATCTACGAGCAGTACTTC.

This sequence joins TRBV7-9 and TRBJ1-2; 7 bases fit TRBD1. From germline, CDR1 is SEHNR and CDR2 FQNEAQ (reference sequence). V lost 0 bases to trimming and J lost 5 bases; unmatched junction nucleotides: 12. The CDR3 is made up of 17 amino acids. CDR3 region: CASSLADREASGYGYTF. In nucleotides, the CDR3 is TGTGCCAGCAGCTTAGCCGACAGGGAGGCGTCGGGGTATGGCTACACCTTC.

This rearrangement joins TRBV6-2 or TRBV6-3 to TRBJ1-1; 8 positions agree with TRBD1. Germline assignment: CDR1 MNHEY and CDR2 SVGEGT. V was pared by 2 bases and J by 1 base, with 3 bases of the junction left unmatched. CDR3 length equals 15 residues. The DNA of the CDR3 is TGTGCCAGCAGTTACGGACAGGGAACGAACACTGAAGCTTTCTTT. Translation gives CASSYGQGTNTEAFF.

The chain joins TRBV28 to TRBJ2-5, with TRBD2 as a possible D gene (6 bases). V shed 4 bases and J shed 6 bases, with 27 bases lying between them. The CDR3 is made up of 18 amino acids. CDR1 and CDR2 from the germline V gene are MDHEN and SYDVKM. Written as DNA, the CDR3 is TGTGCCAGCAGTTCTCCCCTAGCGAGGGCGGAGGGGCGTCAGACCCAGTACTTC. Translating gives CASSSPLARAEGRQTQYF. Complete variable domain (other parts from reference TRBV28 and TRBJ2-5): DVKVTQSSRYLVKRTGEKVFLECVQDMDHENMFWYRQDPGLGLRLIYFSYDVKMKEKGDIPEGYSVSREKKERFSLILESASTNQTSMYLCASSSPLARAEGRQTQYFGPGTRLLVL.

The V call is TRBV6-5, the J call TRBJ1-2; D may be TRBD1 (5 bases). Germline V CDR1 and CDR2: MNHEY, SVGAGI. CDR3 size: 15 residues. The V gene lost 6 bases and the J gene lost 2 bases, with 16 bases spanning the gap. The CDR3 nucleotides are TGTGCCAGCAGCAACCGACAGATTATGAACTATGGCTACACCTTC. Protein: CASSNRQIMNYGYTF.

The rearrangement links TRBV28 to TRBJ1-6; 9 bases match TRBD1. From germline, CDR1 is MDHEN and CDR2 SYDVKM. V dropped 5 bases and J dropped 2; count of bases not matched to a gene: 7. CDR3 length equals 17 residues. The CDR3 coding sequence is TGTGCCAGCAGTCCCGTGCGGACAGGGGCCTATAATTCACCCCTCCACTTT. It codes for CASSPVRTGAYNSPLHF.

The V gene is TRBV10-2, the J gene TRBJ1-3, with TRBD1 as a possible D gene (5 bases). This CDR3 is built from 14 residues. Trimming pared 0 bases from V and 2 bases from J, leaving 5 bases between. Germline values: CDR1 WSHSY, CDR2 SAAADI. In DNA, the CDR3 is TGCGCCAGCAGTGAGTCAGGGGCTGGAAACACCATATATTTT. Amino acid sequence: CASSESGAGNTIYF.